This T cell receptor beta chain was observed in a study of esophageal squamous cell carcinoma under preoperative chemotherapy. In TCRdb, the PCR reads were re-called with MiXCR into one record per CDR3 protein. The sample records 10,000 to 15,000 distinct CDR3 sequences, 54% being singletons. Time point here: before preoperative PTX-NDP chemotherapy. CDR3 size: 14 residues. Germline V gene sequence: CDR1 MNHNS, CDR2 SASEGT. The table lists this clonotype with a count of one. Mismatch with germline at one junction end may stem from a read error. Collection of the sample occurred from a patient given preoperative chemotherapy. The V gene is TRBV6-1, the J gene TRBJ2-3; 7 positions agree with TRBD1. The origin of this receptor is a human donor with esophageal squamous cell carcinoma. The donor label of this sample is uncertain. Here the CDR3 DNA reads TGTGCCGGCAGGGGGAAGAGGGCCACAAACATGCAGTATTTT. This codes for CAGRGKRATNMQYF.